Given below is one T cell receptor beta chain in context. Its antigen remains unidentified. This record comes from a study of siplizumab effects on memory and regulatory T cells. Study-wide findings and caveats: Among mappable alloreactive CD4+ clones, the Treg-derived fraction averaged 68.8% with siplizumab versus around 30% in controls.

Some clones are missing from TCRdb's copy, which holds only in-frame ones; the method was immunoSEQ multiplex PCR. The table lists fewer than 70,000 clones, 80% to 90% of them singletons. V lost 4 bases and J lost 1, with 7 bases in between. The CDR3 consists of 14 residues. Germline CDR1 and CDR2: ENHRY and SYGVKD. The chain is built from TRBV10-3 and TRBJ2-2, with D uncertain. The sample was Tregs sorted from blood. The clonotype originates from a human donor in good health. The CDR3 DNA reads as TGTGCCATCAGTGCGTCCCAGAACACCGGGGAGCTGTTTTTT. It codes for CAISASQNTGELFF.